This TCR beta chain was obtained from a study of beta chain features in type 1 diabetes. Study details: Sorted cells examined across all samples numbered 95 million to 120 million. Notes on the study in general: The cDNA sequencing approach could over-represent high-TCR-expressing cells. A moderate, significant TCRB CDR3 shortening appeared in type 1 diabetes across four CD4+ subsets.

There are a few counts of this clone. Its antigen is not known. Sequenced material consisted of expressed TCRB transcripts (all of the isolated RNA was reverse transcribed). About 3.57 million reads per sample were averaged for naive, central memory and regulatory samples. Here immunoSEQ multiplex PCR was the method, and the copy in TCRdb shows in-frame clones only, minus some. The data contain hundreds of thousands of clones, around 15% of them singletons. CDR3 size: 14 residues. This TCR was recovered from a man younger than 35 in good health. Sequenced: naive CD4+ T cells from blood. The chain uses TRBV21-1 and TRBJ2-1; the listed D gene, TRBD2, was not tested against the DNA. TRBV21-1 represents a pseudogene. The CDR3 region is CASSKEDPCGRRFF. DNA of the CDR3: TGTGCCAGCAGCAAAGAAGACCCGTGCGGGAGGAGGTTCTTC.